These 3 T cell receptor beta chains originate from one sample sequenced in a study of STAT3 mutations in large granular lymphocyte leukemia. For these receptors, no antigen is known. Produced via immunoSEQ multiplex PCR; TCRdb's table is partial and in-frame only. The table has 13,000 or so clones, 88% seen once; the top ten hold approximately 12%. The study, taken as a whole, reports: In T-cell large granular lymphocyte leukemia, about half of patients showed multiple immunodominant subclonotypes.

Sequences were obtained from PBMCs. These receptors originate from a human donor with T large granular lymphocyte leukemia. Some clones in this sample may be carry-over from other donors' samples.

The chain couples TRBV7-2 to TRBJ1-1; no firm D call. The length of the CDR3 is 13 residues. Between the trimmed V and J ends, which lost 4 bases and 5 bases, there was a span of 11 bases. Germline V gene lookup returns CDR1 SGHTA and CDR2 FQGNSA. The CDR3 DNA follows: TGTGCCAGCAGCTCCCGCGGAAGGACTGAAGCTTTCTTT. Translated: CASSSRGRTEAFF.

The V gene is TRBV28, the J gene TRBJ1-2; 7 bases align to TRBD1. This CDR3 spans 14 amino acids. V lost 8 bases to trimming and J lost 8 bases; unmatched junction nucleotides: 14. Germline CDR1 is MDHEN and CDR2 is SYDVKM. CDR3 DNA: TGTGCCAGCTTGGGCGACAGGGTATTGGGAGGCTACACCTTC. This encodes CASLGDRVLGGYTF.

This clone was counted once. J is TRBJ2-4 and V is TRBV19; possible D gene TRBD1, 6 bases. Trimming removed 8 bases at V and 1 base at J, with 30 bases between. The CDR3 contains 20 residues. The germline V gene has CDR1 LNHDA and CDR2 SQIVND (reference sequence). CDR3 residues: CASSGTVSQGVWVAKNIQYF. Written as DNA, the CDR3 is TGTGCCAGTTCCGGGACGGTATCACAGGGCGTATGGGTGGCCAAAAACATTCAGTACTTC.